This T cell receptor (beta chain) was identified during a study of blood T cells in healthy people across ages. Roughly 10 milliliters of peripheral blood were drawn from each donor. As concerns this clonotype: Its antigen is not identified.

Alongside a J-beta primer mix, a sample-barcoded 5' primer served in a second PCR lasting about 7 to 12 cycles. MiXCR was run by TCRdb on the 5' RACE reads, yielding one entry per CDR3 protein. Among about 830,000 distinct CDR3 sequences, more than 45% were seen once, and the ten largest hold approximately 23%. Overall study findings and caveats: Estimates of total diversity, which came from one million sequenced T cells, were considered to be underestimates. Older age coincided with a roughly linear decline in TCR beta diversity per million T cells.

CDR3 length equals 16 residues. V lost 3 bases and J 5 bases, leaving 19 bases between the germline ends. CDR1 is MGHDK, CDR2 SYGVNS, per germline. The chain has TRBV25-1 and TRBJ1-2; D might be TRBD1 (6 bases). Sequencing used blood. The source of this sequence is a man aged 25 to 45 in good health. The CDR3 protein is CASSDRASGTMYGYTF. Written as DNA, the CDR3 is TGTGCCAGCAGTGACCGAGCATCCGGGACAATGTATGGCTACACCTTC.